This passage covers 17 T cell receptor beta chains from one sample sequenced in a study of response to subunit inactivated influenza vaccine. In TCRdb, the RT-PCR reads were re-called with MiXCR into one record per CDR3 protein. The data hold roughly 630,000 distinct CDR3 sequences, with about 15% observed a single time. This specimen consisted of PBMCs from blood, obtained less than 15 days before vaccination. All receptors come from a man in his forties or fifties who received an inactivated influenza vaccine.

The rearrangement links TRBV20-1 to TRBJ2-1; maybe TRBD2 (5 bases). V lost 6 bases and J 2 bases, leaving 17 bases between the germline ends. The CDR3 totals 15 residues. Looked up from germline, CDR1 is DFQATT and CDR2 is SNEGSKA (reference sequence). CDR3 in amino acids: CSALQMGATYNEQFF. CDR3 bases: TGCAGTGCGCTTCAGATGGGAGCTACCTACAATGAGCAGTTCTTC.

The chain combines TRBV14 with TRBJ2-5, with TRBD1 identical over 7 bases. With 4 bases clipped from V and 1 base from J, the junction kept 9 bases outside the gene matches. This CDR3 is 16 amino acids long. Germline CDR1 and CDR2: SGHDN and FVKESK. CDR3 in DNA: TGTGCCAGCAGCCCAGACCCGGGACAGCCCCAAGAGACCCAGTACTTC. Translation: CASSPDPGQPQETQYF.

As to this clonotype: Mismatch with germline at one junction end may stem from a read error. The rearrangement uses TRBV7-7 and TRBJ2-1; D is perhaps TRBD2 (6 bases). The CDR3 sequence is 15 residues long. Germline V gene sequence: CDR1 SSHAT, CDR2 FNYEAQ (reference sequence). The CDR3 region is CASSLSGGVDNEQFF. CDR3 sequence (DNA): TGTGCTAGCAGCCTTAGCGGAGGGGTTGACAATGAGCAGTTCTTC.

This rearrangement joins TRBV28 to TRBJ2-5, with a possible D match to TRBD2 (6 bases). The CDR3 runs 12 residues. From germline, CDR1 is MDHEN and CDR2 SYDVKM. Trimming cost V 8 bases and J 5 bases, with 12 bases left between them. Here the CDR3 reads CASREYGETQYF. CDR3 nucleotides: TGTGCCAGCCGGGAGTACGGTGAGACCCAGTACTTC.

In its sample, this clonotype was seen once. At one end, the junction sequence differs from germline, possibly due to a read error. V and J are TRBV3-1 and TRBJ2-1; TRBD2 aligns across 8 bases. The CDR3 has 15 amino acids. In germline, CDR1 is LGHDT, CDR2 YNNKEL (reference sequence). The CDR3 loop is CASSHGPGGFNEQFF. The CDR3, as DNA: TGTGCCAGTAGCCACGGTCCGGGGGGGTTCAATGAGCAGTTCTTC.

This clonotype was recorded a few times. This chain joins TRBV20-1 and TRBJ2-7; TRBD1 matches 10 bases. The CDR3 contains 14 residues. The germline gives CDR1 DFQATT, CDR2 SNEGSKA (reference sequence). The V segment lost 5 bases and the J segment 4 bases; nucleotides outside the gene matches: 8. The CDR3 loop reads CSAGTGTGEYEQYF. CDR3 nucleotides: TGCAGTGCTGGAACCGGGACAGGGGAGTACGAGCAGTACTTC.

This clonotype was observed a handful of times. This rearrangement joins TRBV5-6 to TRBJ1-2; TRBD1 is a possible D gene (5 bases). V lost 2 bases, J lost 3 bases, and 14 bases lay in between. Germline V gene sequence: CDR1 SGHDT, CDR2 YYEEEE. This CDR3 has 15 amino acids. The CDR3 sequence is CASSFVSGRDYGYTF. CDR3 DNA sequence: TGTGCCAGCAGCTTCGTCTCAGGGAGGGACTATGGCTACACCTTC.

The V gene is TRBV5-5, the J gene TRBJ2-5; no definite D call. Trimming shortened V by 3 bases and J by 1 base, and 7 bases separated the two germline ends. Germline CDR1 SGHKS, CDR2 YYEKEE (reference sequence). This CDR3 comprises 13 residues. The CDR3 DNA reads as TGTGCCAGCAGCTCAAACGGCCAAGAGACCCAGTACTTC. This codes for CASSSNGQETQYF.

The chain recombines TRBV23-1 with TRBJ2-6; D is perhaps TRBD1 or TRBD2 (5 bases each). Being an ORF, TRBV23-1 has a function that is uncertain. The CDR3 spans 18 residues. Trimming cost V 4 bases and J 1 base, with 17 bases left between them. CDR3 sequence reads: CASSRPGPSGSGANVLTF. The CDR3 DNA sequence: TGCGCCAGCAGTCGCCCGGGACCCTCGGGATCTGGGGCCAACGTCCTGACTTTC.

The V call is TRBV6-5, the J call TRBJ2-2, with 9 bases fitting TRBD2. This CDR3 is built from 16 residues. V lost 2 bases, J lost 7 bases, and 8 bases stayed unmatched. Per the germline V gene, CDR1 is MNHEY and CDR2 is SVGAGI. The CDR3 DNA sequence: TGTGCCAGCAGTTACGGGGCGGGAGGGCGAAACGGGGAGCTGTTTTTT. Encoded protein: CASSYGAGGRNGELFF.

V and J are TRBV12-3 or TRBV12-4 and TRBJ2-4; possibly TRBD2 for D (5 bases). The CDR3 totals 14 residues. Trimming took off 5 bases at V and 8 bases at J, with 16 bases between the two ends. The CDR3 is CASSQRTAFHIQYF. DNA for the CDR3: TGTGCCAGCAGTCAGAGGACTGCTTTTCACATTCAGTACTTC.

This clonotype was counted only a few times. The chain joins TRBV10-3 to TRBJ2-2; TRBD1 matches at 8 bases. The germline V gene encodes CDR1 ENHRY and CDR2 SYGVKD. The V and J ends lost 10 bases and 4 bases, in that order; junction bases with no gene match: 5. The CDR3 runs to 13 residues. This chain's CDR3 is CASLRGRTGELFF. The CDR3 nucleotides read TGTGCCAGCCTCAGGGGGCGCACCGGGGAGCTGTTTTTT.

This clonotype was recorded at least ten times. The chain couples TRBV12-3 or TRBV12-4 to TRBJ1-4; possible D gene TRBD1, 5 bases. The V end was cut by 3 bases, the J end by 4 bases, with 12 bases between. The CDR3 is 15 amino acids. Here the CDR3 reads CASSFAGRINEKLFF. The CDR3 bases are TGTGCCAGCAGTTTCGCGGGACGGATTAATGAAAAACTGTTTTTT.

This clonotype was found a few times. The chain combines TRBV4-1 with TRBJ1-3; no firm D call. The CDR3 has 16 residues. CDR1 and CDR2 (germline): MGHRA, YSYEKL. Trimming left V 0 bases short and J 0 bases short, with 9 bases between. The CDR3 nucleotides are TGCGCCAGCAGCCAAGAAATGAGTAGCTCTGGAAACACCATATATTTT. The encoded protein is CASSQEMSSSGNTIYF.

This clonotype was observed a handful of times. This chain connects TRBV20-1 to TRBJ2-3, with D unclear. Germline assignment: CDR1 DFQATT and CDR2 SNEGSKA (reference sequence). Trimming shortened V by 1 base and J by 2 bases, and 13 bases separated the two germline ends. The CDR3 spans 15 residues. CDR3: CSARGQWAATDTQYF. CDR3 bases: TGCAGTGCTAGAGGTCAATGGGCGGCCACAGATACGCAGTATTTT.

This clonotype turned up a few times. This rearrangement joins TRBV28 to TRBJ1-6; no definite D call. Germline loops: CDR1 MDHEN, CDR2 SYDVKM. The length of the CDR3 is 15 residues. The V and J ends lost 6 bases and 4 bases respectively, with 13 bases between them. The CDR3 is CASSFDVTYNSPLHF. CDR3 nucleotides: TGTGCCAGCAGCTTCGATGTCACATATAATTCACCCCTCCACTTT.

The V call is TRBV24-1, the J call TRBJ2-1, with 10 bases matching TRBD1. The germline gives CDR1 KGHDR, CDR2 SFDVKD. The ends lost 3 bases at V and 7 bases at J; junction bases unmatched: 8. There are 16 residues in the CDR3. The CDR3 DNA sequence: TGTGCCACCAGTGATCCCGGGACAGGGGCAGGGAATGAGCAGTTCTTC. It codes for CATSDPGTGAGNEQFF.